Listed below are T cell receptor beta chains from one sample, sequenced in a study of vaccination and CD4 T cells after COVID-19. Antigen specificity for these receptors is unknown. One entry per CDR3 protein results from TCRdb running MiXCR on the PCR reads. Seen here are 11,000 or so distinct CDR3 sequences, about 40% observed once, and the top ten hold 20% to 25%. The sequencing sample was made of CD4+ T cells from blood, cultured in vitro. The receptors originated from a human donor who had recovered from COVID-19. The CDR3 runs from the conserved cysteine through the conserved F or W. The D gene is left open where the match is weak. The size field is filled for only some rows; it gives once, few, many or a size class.

>TRBJ1-4|TRBV2|few|-
TGTGCCAGCAGGAAGGAGGGGATAGGTGAAAAACTGTTTTTT
CASRKEGIGEKLFF
>TRBJ1-6|TRBV6-1|few|TRBD1
TGTGCCAGCTGGTCAGGGGGTAATAATTCACCCCTCCACTTT
CASWSGGNNSPLHF
>TRBJ1-1|TRBV11-2|-|-
TGTGCCAGCAGCTCCGGGGTCCGACTGGGGGAAACTGAAGCTTTCTTT
CASSSGVRLGETEAFF
>TRBJ1-5|TRBV11-3|-|-
TGTGCCAGCAGCTTAGATAAAGGCCCAAGTACGCAGCATTTT
CASSLDKGPSTQHF
>TRBJ1-6|TRBV5-8|few|-
TGTGCCAGCAGCTTGGCGGCCTGGCGCAATGGGTATAATTCACCCCTCCACTTT
CASSLAAWRNGYNSPLHF
>TRBJ1-3|TRBV20-1|-|TRBD1
TGCAGTGCTAGAATAACGGGACAGGGAAACACCATATATTTT
CSARITGQGNTIYF
>TRBJ1-2|TRBV6-1|few|TRBD1
TGTGCCAGCGGAGGCTGGCAGGGGGGGGTGTGGGGCTACACCTTC
CASGGWQGGVWGYTF
>TRBJ2-4|TRBV20-1|-|-
TGCAGTGCTAGGATGGGAGAGAAAAACATTCAGTACTTC
CSARMGEKNIQYF
>TRBJ1-2|TRBV12-3/TRBV12-4|few|TRBD1
TGTGCCAGCAGTTTACGAACAGGACAGGGGCAGTATGGCTACACCTTC
CASSLRTGQGQYGYTF
>TRBJ1-2|TRBV20-1|-|-
TGCAGTGCTTTCGACGGATACTATGGCTACACCTTC
CSAFDGYYGYTF
>TRBJ1-1|TRBV20-1|few|TRBD1
TGCAGTGCTCGTTGGACAGGGGCGAGGACTGAAGCTTTCTTT
CSARWTGARTEAFF
>TRBJ1-1|TRBV30|-|TRBD1
TGTGCCTGGAGGACAGGGGGGGACACTGAAGCTTTCTTT
CAWRTGGDTEAFF
>TRBJ2-7|TRBV30|-|TRBD1
TGTGCCTGGAGAGCCCCGGGACAGGGTAATCGCGAGCAGTACTTC
CAWRAPGQGNREQYF
>TRBJ1-1|TRBV14|-|-
TGTGCCAGCAGCCTTCGGCCTGGGGAAGCTTTCTTT
CASSLRPGEAFF
>TRBJ1-2|TRBV19|-|-
TGTGCCAGTAGTGGACAAAACTATGGCTACACCTTC
CASSGQNYGYTF
>TRBJ1-2|TRBV18|few|TRBD1
TGTGCCAGCTCACCCACAGGGGGCGCCGATGGCTACACCTTC
CASSPTGGADGYTF
>TRBJ2-5|TRBV7-2|few|TRBD2
TGTGCCAGCAGCTCCTTTCGGACTAGCGGGGGGGCCCAAGAGACCCAGTACTTC
CASSSFRTSGGAQETQYF
>TRBJ2-7|TRBV20-1|-|-
TGCAGTGCTAGTCACGACTACGAGCAGTACTTC
CSASHDYEQYF
>TRBJ1-5|TRBV6-1|-|TRBD1
TGTGCCAGCAGACCAGGGGGGGCCATCGGCAATCAGCCCCGGCATTTT
CASRPGGAIGNQPRHF
>TRBJ1-4|TRBV4-1|-|-
TGCGCCAGCAGCCAAGGACGAGGGGAAAAACTGTTTTTT
CASSQGRGEKLFF
>TRBJ2-5|TRBV12-3/TRBV12-4|once|TRBD2
TGTGCCAGCTCTAAATATAGCGGGGGGGCGTGGTTGTTCCAAGAGACCCAGTACTTC
CASSKYSGGAWLFQETQYF
>TRBJ2-5|TRBV19|-|TRBD1
TGTGCCAGTAGTTCGCCGGACAGGGGACAAGAGACCCAGTACTTC
CASSSPDRGQETQYF
>TRBJ2-5|TRBV25-1|few|-
TGTGCCAGCCATGGGATTATCGGACCACAAGAGACCCAGTACTTC
CASHGIIGPQETQYF
>TRBJ2-2|TRBV30|few|TRBD1
TGTGCCTGGAGTGGGGACAGGGGGCGATCCACCGGGGAGCTGTTTTTT
CAWSGDRGRSTGELFF
>TRBJ2-3|TRBV4-1|-|TRBD2
TGCGCCAGCAGCCTCCGGCTTAGCGGGGGGGCCGGCACAGATACGCAGTATTTT
CASSLRLSGGAGTDTQYF
>TRBJ1-2|TRBV29-1|-|TRBD1
TGCAGCGGGGGGGACAGGGTGGGCTATGGCTACACCTTC
CSGGDRVGYGYTF
>TRBJ1-2|TRBV4-1|few|TRBD1
TGCGCCAGCAGGACCCCGACAGGGGGGCACTACTATGGCTACACCTTC
CASRTPTGGHYYGYTF
>TRBJ2-7|TRBV23-1|-|-
TGTGCCAGCAATCTACTGGTTGGGGAGCAGTACTTC
CASNLLVGEQYF
>TRBJ1-1|TRBV3-1|-|-
TGTGCCAGCAGCCCTCAAGACGCGCACCAAGCTTTCTTT
CASSPQDAHQAFF
>TRBJ1-1|TRBV6-1|-|-
TGTGCCAGCAGTCGGGGGACGAACACTGAAGCTTTCTTT
CASSRGTNTEAFF
>TRBJ2-7|TRBV2|-|-
TGTGCCAGCAGACTTCCGGGACATCCTTCCTACGAGCAGTACTTC
CASRLPGHPSYEQYF
>TRBJ2-6|TRBV20-1|-|-
TGCAGTGTTGGTCGGGCCTCTGGGGCCAACGTCCTGACTTTC
CSVGRASGANVLTF
>TRBJ1-4|TRBV27|-|-
TGTGCCAGCAGTTTATCACAGTGGGGTGAAAAACTGTTTTTT
CASSLSQWGEKLFF
>TRBJ2-4|TRBV19|-|TRBD1
TGTGCCAGCGGACAGGGGGCCTCCGCCAAAAACATTCAGTACTTC
CASGQGASAKNIQYF
>TRBJ2-1|TRBV10-3|few|TRBD1
TGTGCCATCAGTGGTCAGGGACAGTCCTCCTACAATGAGCAGTTCTTC
CAISGQGQSSYNEQFF
>TRBJ1-2|TRBV5-4|-|TRBD1
TGTGCCAGCAGCTTAGACAGGGGCGGCTATGGCTACACCTTC
CASSLDRGGYGYTF
>TRBJ1-5|TRBV20-1|-|TRBD1
TGCAGTGCTACCGATAACAGGGGAGGTCAGCCCCAGCATTTT
CSATDNRGGQPQHF
>TRBJ2-2|TRBV27|few|-
TGTGCCAGCAGCAGGACAGTGAACACCGGGGAGCTGTTTTTT
CASSRTVNTGELFF
>TRBJ1-1|TRBV5-4|-|TRBD1
TGTGCCAGCAGCTTCCTCGGACAGGGGAACACTGAAGCTTTCTTT
CASSFLGQGNTEAFF
>TRBJ1-5|TRBV5-6|-|-
TGTGCCAGCAGCTTGGGGACAGAACAGCCCCAGCATTTT
CASSLGTEQPQHF
>TRBJ1-5|TRBV6-1|-|-
TGTGCCAGCAGTGCTGAGTGGAAGAGGGCACGATATAGCAATCAGCCCCAGCATTTT
CASSAEWKRARYSNQPQHF
>TRBJ1-6|TRBV6-1|few|-
TGTGCCACATCAAGCCTCGGGTCTCTTAATTCACCCCTCCACTTT
CATSSLGSLNSPLHF
>TRBJ1-2|TRBV6-1|once|TRBD1
TGTGCCAGCAGCCGGACAGGGGGCAGCTATGGCTACACCTTC
CASSRTGGSYGYTF
>TRBJ2-3|TRBV7-9|few|-
TGTGCCAGCAGCCCAACAGGCGGGTTCGGCACAGATACGCAGTATTTT
CASSPTGGFGTDTQYF
>TRBJ1-2|TRBV11-2|-|TRBD1
TGTGCCAGCAGCCTCAAAGGACAGGGTGGTGGCTACACCTTC
CASSLKGQGGGYTF